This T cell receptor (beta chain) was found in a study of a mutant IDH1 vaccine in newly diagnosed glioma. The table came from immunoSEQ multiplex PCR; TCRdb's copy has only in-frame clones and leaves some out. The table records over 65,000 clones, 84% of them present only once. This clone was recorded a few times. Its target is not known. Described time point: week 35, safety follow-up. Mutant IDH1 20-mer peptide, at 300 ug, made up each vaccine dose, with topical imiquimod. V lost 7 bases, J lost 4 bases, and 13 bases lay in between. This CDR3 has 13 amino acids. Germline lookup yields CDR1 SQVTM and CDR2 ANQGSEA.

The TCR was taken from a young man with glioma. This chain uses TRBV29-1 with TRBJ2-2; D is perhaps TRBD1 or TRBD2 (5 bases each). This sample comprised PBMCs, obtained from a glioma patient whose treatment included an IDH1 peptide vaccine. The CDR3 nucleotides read TGCAGCGCGTCCGGGACCTTCACCGGGGAGCTGTTTTTT. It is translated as CSASGTFTGELFF.